Here is one T cell receptor beta chain with its context. Antigen unknown. One end of the junction fails to match germline, which may point to a read error. This entry belongs to a study of graft-versus-host responses after intestinal transplantation. Across the whole study: Recipients uniformly received anti-thymocyte globulin induction, followed by tacrolimus and steroids for approximately 3 years.

General study points: When patients had graft-donor T cell macrochimerism, their allografts held high graft-versus-host to host-versus-graft clonal ratios.

Generated by immunoSEQ multiplex PCR, the TCRdb table keeps only in-frame clones and is missing some. The sample comprises 9,500 to 15,000 clones, 65% to 85% of which are singletons, and approximately 53% rests with the top ten. Germline values: CDR1 MNHEY, CDR2 SVGAGI. This CDR3 is 16 amino acids long. The sequence was collected from a human patient who received an intestinal transplant, so some T cells may come from the graft donor. The rearrangement joins TRBV6-5 to TRBJ2-5; TRBD2 matches at 15 bases. The sample was PBMCs, taken roughly 19 weeks after transplant. The CDR3 nucleotides are TGCGCCAGCAGTTACGGGACTAGCGGGGGGCCCGAGACCCAGTACTTC. Encoded protein: CASSYGTSGGPETQYF.